This TCR beta chain was identified in a study of cytomegalovirus exposure and HLA in healthy donors. 13 Jbeta primers and 60 Vbeta primers were used for the PCR. Assay: immunoSEQ multiplex PCR; the TCRdb copy retains only in-frame clones and omits some. Among tens of thousands of clones listed, almost 70% were seen once. V shed 2 bases and J 4 bases; nucleotides not matched to a gene: 11. CDR1 GTSNPN and CDR2 SVGIG come from the germline V gene (reference sequence). The length of the CDR3 is 16 residues. The chain employs TRBV30 and TRBJ1-5; 7 nucleotides match TRBD1. This sequence was found in a man aged 40-50 years in good health and CMV-seronegative. Sequenced: PBMCs. The CDR3 sequence: CAWSPHSTGPNQPQHF. Written as DNA, the CDR3 is TGTGCCTGGAGTCCTCATTCGACAGGGCCTAATCAGCCCCAGCATTTT.